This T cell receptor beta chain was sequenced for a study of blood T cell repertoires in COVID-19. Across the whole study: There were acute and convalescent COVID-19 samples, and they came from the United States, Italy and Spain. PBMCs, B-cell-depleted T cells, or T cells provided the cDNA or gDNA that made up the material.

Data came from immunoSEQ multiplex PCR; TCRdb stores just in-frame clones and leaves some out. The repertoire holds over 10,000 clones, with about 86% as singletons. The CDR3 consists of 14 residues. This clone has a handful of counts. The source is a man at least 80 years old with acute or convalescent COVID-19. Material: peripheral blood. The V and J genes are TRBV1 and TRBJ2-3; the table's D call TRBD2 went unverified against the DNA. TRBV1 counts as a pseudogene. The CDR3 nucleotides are TGCACCAGCATCCGGGGGGGGCCCACAGATACGCAGTATTTT. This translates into CTSIRGGPTDTQYF.